This TCR beta chain was captured in a study of radiotherapy plus CTLA-4 blockade in lung cancer. Focal radiation plus CTLA-4 blockade with ipilimumab was given to patients with chemo-refractory metastatic non-small-cell lung cancer. The CDR3 has 13 amino acids. V was clipped by 4 bases and J by 4 bases, with 10 bases between them. Germline V gives CDR1 MGHRA, CDR2 YSYEKL. Study outcomes and limitations: Peripheral blood showed expansion of tumor-derived TCR clones after radiotherapy and ipilimumab.

Data came from immunoSEQ multiplex PCR; TCRdb stores just in-frame clones and leaves some out. Among 80,000 or so clones, under 85% were seen once, and the ten largest hold about 0.79%. As for this clone: What it recognizes is unknown.

The genes are TRBV4-1 and TRBJ2-5; D is unresolved. The sequence was collected from a human donor with non-small cell lung cancer who had stable disease on radiotherapy plus ipilimumab. Sequenced here: peripheral blood, sampled from a patient treated with radiotherapy plus ipilimumab. The CDR3 coding sequence is TGCGCCAGCAGCCGATCTATTATAGAGACCCAGTACTTC. Protein sequence: CASSRSIIETQYF.